This T cell receptor (beta chain) was sequenced in a study of Tregs in tolerant kidney transplant recipients. Notes on the study in general: Nucleotide sequences could not be compared across some patients' samples due to primer changes. Few patients were studied, so findings need validation in larger groups.

The CDR3 has 16 residues. From germline, CDR1 is MRHNA and CDR2 SNTAGT. V was clipped by 2 bases and J by 7 bases, with 21 bases between them. Method: immunoSEQ multiplex PCR; TCRdb's copy keeps in-frame clones and lacks some. The sample lists under 80,000 clones, approximately 85% occurring once. To note about this clone: The antigen is unknown.

Before regulatory T cell sorting, thawed PBMCs rested overnight at 37°C in about 220 IU/ml IL-2. This receptor was taken from a human donor who received a combined kidney and bone marrow transplant. The chain joins TRBV6-4 to TRBJ2-7; unclear D gene. This material consisted of Tregs from blood, taken before the transplant. The CDR3 nucleotides read TGTGCCAGCAGTGACCCACCCCCCCTACTACGATGGGAGCAGTACTTC. It specifies CASSDPPPLLRWEQYF.